This TCR beta chain was profiled in a study of T cell responses to AZD1222 COVID-19 vaccine. Whole-study findings and limits: The donors showed a predominance of white British ancestry and of females, with possible underestimation of clonal diversity. The study reported that nearly half of spike-specific TCRs target unmutated variant regions. Spike-wide coverage was observed for vaccine-associated CD4 TCRs, with dominant responses at 160-218 and 743-854. Increases in Spike-specific TCR breadth and depth were seen after two AZD1222 doses.

Data came from immunoSEQ multiplex PCR; TCRdb stores just in-frame clones and leaves some out. Found here are about 150,000 clones, approximately 91% of them singletons; the top ten hold about 1.6%. CDR3 length equals 16 residues. Trimming took 7 bases from V and 0 from J, leaving 16 bases between them. Germline lookup yields CDR1 SGHVS and CDR2 FQNEAQ. About this clone itself: Its antigen is currently unknown.

The material sequenced was peripheral blood, taken 28 days after the second AZD1222 dose. This chain uses TRBV7-8 with TRBJ1-3; D perhaps matches TRBD1 (5 bases). The sequence derives from an adult who received the AZD1222 COVID-19 vaccine. The CDR3: CASTSWGTGSGNTIYF. The CDR3 coding sequence is TGTGCCAGCACCTCTTGGGGCACAGGCTCTGGAAACACCATATATTTT.